The entry below describes one TCR beta chain. Its antigen is still unknown. This record comes from a study of T cell responses to AZD1222 COVID-19 vaccine. Overall study context: Second doses at about 4 or about 12 weeks were pooled.

The CDR3 consists of 13 residues. Per the germline V gene, CDR1 is MDHEN and CDR2 is SYDVKM. The V end was cut by 7 bases, the J end by 0 bases, with 10 bases between. Study-wide findings and caveats: Donors, mostly white British, included more females; clonal diversity was possibly underestimated. Spike-specific TCR breadth and depth went up after people got two AZD1222 doses.

Profiling relied on immunoSEQ multiplex PCR, and the TCRdb table lists in-frame clones only, not all of them. The sample has some 130,000 clones, just over 90% seen once. Sequencing was performed on peripheral blood, taken on day 0 of AZD1222 vaccination. The sequence came from an adult in good health. V and J are TRBV28 and TRBJ2-7; D unclear. CDR3 nucleotide sequence: TGTGCCAGCAACACCGGGCTCTCCTACGAGCAGTACTTC. Translation: CASNTGLSYEQYF.